Following are 27 T cell receptor beta chains from one sample sequenced in a study of control samples from healthy donors and cancer patients. Clones were sequenced by immunoSEQ multiplex PCR, and TCRdb holds only the in-frame ones, with some missing. The data hold about 170,000 clones, with 70% to 90% observed a single time. The sequenced sample was blood. The receptors stem from a man aged 30 to 39 in good health.

The rearrangement uses TRBV29-1 and TRBJ2-3; TRBD1 might be the D (5 bases). The ends were cut back, 4 bases at V and 2 bases at J, with 13 bases in the middle. This CDR3 has 14 residues. Germline lookup yields CDR1 SQVTM and CDR2 ANQGSEA. The CDR3 DNA reads TGCAGCGTTGTTACCAGGGCTAACACAGATACGCAGTATTTT. Protein: CSVVTRANTDTQYF.

The chain links TRBV7-3 to TRBJ2-7, with 8 bases that match TRBD1. Unmatched junction bases numbered 2, after V lost 5 bases and J lost 2 bases. CDR3 length: 13 amino acids. The V gene's germline CDR1 is SGHTA and CDR2 FQGTGA. The CDR3 bases are TGTGCCAGCAGCCTGACAGGGGCCTACGAGCAGTACTTC. It yields the protein CASSLTGAYEQYF.

This rearrangement joins TRBV11-2 to TRBJ1-1; D ambiguous. The CDR3 length is 13 residues. Germline V gene data show CDR1 as SGHAT and CDR2 as FQNNGV. The V end was cut by 3 bases, the J end by 0 bases, with 5 bases between. This CDR3 reads CASSLGMNTEAFF. Written as DNA, the CDR3 is TGTGCCAGCAGCTTGGGGATGAACACTGAAGCTTTCTTT.

This rearrangement joins TRBV5-6 to TRBJ2-7; D not resolved. There are 15 residues in the CDR3. Trimming removed 2 bases at V and 6 bases at J, with 18 bases between. In germline, CDR1 is SGHDT, CDR2 YYEEEE. Here the CDR3 reads CASSFGTVGGSEQYF. The CDR3 DNA reads as TGTGCCAGCAGCTTTGGAACGGTAGGTGGATCCGAGCAGTACTTC.

The gene calls are TRBV19 and TRBJ2-7, with 8 positions matching TRBD1. CDR3 length equals 16 residues. V was clipped by 5 bases and J by 2 bases; unmatched bases: 11. From germline, CDR1 is LNHDA and CDR2 SQIVND (reference sequence). CDR3 DNA: TGTGCCAGTAGTGGGGGGTCGGACAGGGATACCTACGAGCAGTACTTC. It is translated as CASSGGSDRDTYEQYF. The full variable domain, rest sourced from reference TRBV19 and TRBJ2-7, is DGGITQSPKYLFRKEGQNVTLSCEQNLNHDAMYWYRQDPGQGLRLIYYSQIVNDFQKGDIAEGYSVSREKKESFPLTVTSAQKNPTAFYLCASSGGSDRDTYEQYFGPGTRLTVT.

This chain links TRBV9 with TRBJ2-3; TRBD2 agrees at 11 bases. Looked up from germline, CDR1 is SGDLS and CDR2 is YYNGEE. V was pared by 3 bases and J by 2 bases, with 17 bases of the junction left unmatched. The CDR3 has 20 amino acids. This CDR3 is CASSATTLAGGRRDTDTQYF. CDR3 in DNA: TGTGCCAGCAGCGCGACGACCTTAGCGGGGGGGCGTCGTGACACAGATACGCAGTATTTT. Full variable domain (missing parts from reference TRBV9 and TRBJ2-3): DSGVTQTPKHLITATGQRVTLRCSPRSGDLSVYWYQQSLDQGLQFLIQYYNGEERAKGNILERFSAQQFPDLHSELNLSSLELGDSALYFCASSATTLAGGRRDTDTQYFGPGTRLTVL.

Notes on this clone: The junction and the germline gene differ at one end; a read error may be behind it. The chain uses TRBV7-2 and TRBJ1-5; perhaps TRBD1 as D (6 bases). Germline values: CDR1 SGHTA, CDR2 FQGNSA. The CDR3 sequence is 17 residues long. CDR3 in amino acids: CASSLAGTQGFSQPQHF. The CDR3 DNA is TGTGCCAGCAGCCTAGCTGGCACTCAGGGGTTCAGTCAGCCCCAGCATTTT.

The rearrangement uses TRBV7-6 and TRBJ2-5; D gene ambiguous. Looked up from germline, CDR1 is SGHVS and CDR2 is FNYEAQ. Trimming left V 1 base short and J 9 bases short, with 6 bases between. The CDR3 spans 11 residues. The chain's CDR3 is CASSLGGAQYF. CDR3 nucleotide sequence: TGTGCCAGCAGCTTAGGTGGGGCCCAGTACTTC.

This chain links TRBV5-4 with TRBJ1-6; a weak D match, TRBD1 (6 bases). V was clipped by 5 bases and J by 5 bases, with 17 bases between them. The germline V gene has CDR1 SGHNT and CDR2 YYREEE (reference sequence). The CDR3 has 16 amino acids. Written as DNA, the CDR3 is TGTGCCAGCAGTAGGGAGATGCACAGGGATAATTCACCCCTCCACTTT. Its translation is CASSREMHRDNSPLHF.

The chain uses TRBV12-3 or TRBV12-4 and TRBJ2-2, with D possibly called TRBD1 or TRBD2 (5 bases each). The V end lost 11 bases, the J end lost 2 bases, and 12 bases lay between the germline ends. The CDR3 length is 13 residues. This chain's CDR3 is CAGARGNTGELFF. The CDR3 DNA reads as TGTGCCGGAGCCCGGGGCAACACCGGGGAGCTGTTTTTT.

This rearrangement joins TRBV6-6 to TRBJ1-5, with D hard to call. Germline CDR1 and CDR2: MNHNY and SVGAGI (reference sequence). The length of the CDR3 is 15 residues. V was shortened by 6 bases and J by 0 bases, with 12 bases between the two germline ends. Here the CDR3 reads CASRPNGYSNQPQHF. DNA of the CDR3: TGTGCCAGCAGACCTAACGGGTATAGCAATCAGCCCCAGCATTTT.

The count of this clone is one. This chain joins TRBV28 and TRBJ1-4; D remains unclear. CDR3 length: 15 amino acids. Germline V lookup: CDR1 MDHEN, CDR2 SYDVKM. V lost 3 bases, J lost 11 bases, and 19 bases lay in between. CDR3 loop: CASSFGGGLSGKLFF. CDR3 nucleotides: TGTGCCAGCAGTTTTGGCGGCGGCCTATCGGGGAAACTGTTTTTT.

V is TRBV27 and J is TRBJ2-7, with D perhaps matching TRBD1 (5 bases). CDR3 length equals 14 residues. Germline CDR1 MNHEY, CDR2 SMNVEV (reference sequence). The V and J ends lost 3 bases and 6 bases respectively, with 15 bases between them. The CDR3 spells CASSFVGEDLEQYF. CDR3 nucleotide sequence: TGTGCCAGCAGTTTTGTAGGGGAAGACCTCGAGCAGTACTTC.

The V call is TRBV6-5, the J call TRBJ1-5; 8 bases are a match to TRBD1. CDR1 and CDR2 (germline): MNHEY, SVGAGI. This CDR3 has 16 residues. With V trimmed by 2 bases and J by 1 base, 4 bases remained unmatched. In DNA, the CDR3 is TGTGCCAGCAGTTACCCCAACAGGGGGAGCAATCAGCCCCAGCATTTT. It encodes CASSYPNRGSNQPQHF.

By share, this clone counts as medium-sized. The chain carries TRBV9 and TRBJ2-5, with 10 bases matching TRBD2. The germline CDR1 and CDR2 sequences are SGDLS and YYNGEE. The CDR3 has 15 amino acids. J gave up 5 bases and V 3 bases, and 7 bases lay outside the gene matches. CDR3 loop: CASSASGGAWETQYF. DNA for the CDR3: TGTGCCAGCAGCGCCAGCGGGGGGGCATGGGAGACCCAGTACTTC. Full variable domain (missing parts from reference TRBV9 and TRBJ2-5): DSGVTQTPKHLITATGQRVTLRCSPRSGDLSVYWYQQSLDQGLQFLIQYYNGEERAKGNILERFSAQQFPDLHSELNLSSLELGDSALYFCASSASGGAWETQYFGPGTRLLVL.

The V and J genes are TRBV7-3 and TRBJ2-2; unclear D gene. CDR3 size: 13 residues. V gave up 5 bases and J gave up 6 bases, with 10 bases separating them. Germline V lookup: CDR1 SGHTA, CDR2 FQGTGA. The CDR3 loop reads CASSLDTAGELFF. Here the CDR3 DNA reads TGTGCCAGCAGCCTTGACACCGCCGGGGAGCTGTTTTTT.

This chain connects TRBV6-5 to TRBJ2-1; 8 positions match TRBD1. This CDR3 has 14 residues. With V trimmed by 5 bases and J by 8 bases, 8 bases remained unmatched. Germline V gives CDR1 MNHEY, CDR2 SVGAGI. The CDR3 bases are TGTGCCAGCAGTCCGCGGACAGGGATGGATGAGCAGTTCTTC. It codes for CASSPRTGMDEQFF.

The chain employs TRBV12-5 and TRBJ1-1; no definite D call. Trimming left V 3 bases short and J 10 bases short, with 27 bases between. The CDR3 totals 17 residues. The germline V gene has CDR1 LGHNT and CDR2 FRNRAP. CDR3 protein: CASGLLGMGRASFGAFF. CDR3 sequence (DNA): TGTGCTAGTGGTTTACTGGGAATGGGAAGAGCGTCGTTCGGAGCTTTCTTT.

CDR3: CASSSGRVWETQYF. In DNA, the CDR3 is TGTGCCAGCAGCTCGGGCAGGGTATGGGAGACCCAGTACTTC. This sequence joins TRBV2 and TRBJ2-5; perhaps TRBD1 as D (5 bases). V shed 6 bases and J shed 5 bases, with 16 bases lying between them. The CDR3 consists of 14 residues. Germline V gene sequence: CDR1 SNHLY, CDR2 FYNNEI.

The chain combines TRBV29-1 with TRBJ1-3, with D possibly matching TRBD1 (5 bases). The V and J ends lost 5 bases and 2 bases respectively, with 13 bases between them. The V gene's germline CDR1 is SQVTM and CDR2 ANQGSEA. This CDR3 has 14 residues. The CDR3 protein is CSVQGDVPGNTIYF. Written as DNA, the CDR3 is TGCAGCGTTCAAGGGGACGTGCCTGGAAACACCATATATTTT.

The chain carries TRBV7-2 and TRBJ1-5; D ambiguous. This CDR3 has 13 residues. V gave up 0 bases and J gave up 4 bases, with 4 bases separating them. CDR1 and CDR2 from the germline V gene are SGHTA and FQGNSA. Here the CDR3 DNA reads TGTGCCAGCAGCTTAGCGAGAAATCAGCCCCAGCATTTT. Encoded protein: CASSLARNQPQHF.

DNA of the CDR3: TGTGCCAGTAGTCCGGGACAGGGAGGGGCTGAAGCTTTCTTT. Its protein is CASSPGQGGAEAFF. The rearrangement joins TRBV19 to TRBJ1-1, with 9 bases that match TRBD1. V shed 5 bases, J shed 6 bases, and the junction held 7 bases outside the gene matches. This CDR3 has 14 amino acids. Germline-derived CDR1 and CDR2 are LNHDA and SQIVND (reference sequence).

This clone showed up just once. The chain has TRBV23-1 and TRBJ1-5; tentative D call: TRBD1 (5 bases). TRBV23-1 qualifies as an ORF whose function is uncertain. The CDR3 sequence is 19 residues long. Trimming left V 0 bases short and J 1 base short, with 19 bases between. CDR3 residues: CASSQSRDLNWSSNQPQHF. Here the CDR3 DNA reads TGCGCCAGCAGTCAATCCCGGGACCTTAATTGGTCCAGCAATCAGCCCCAGCATTTT.

The chain recombines TRBV6-4 with TRBJ1-3, with D unresolved. Germline CDR1 reads MRHNA; CDR2 reads SNTAGT. There are 15 residues in the CDR3. Trimming shortened V by 9 bases and J by 9 bases, and 24 bases separated the two germline ends. CDR3 residues: CASLRAFRSEGTIYF. CDR3 DNA: TGTGCCAGTCTCCGGGCCTTTAGATCGGAAGGCACCATATATTTT.

The rearrangement joins TRBV7-2 to TRBJ2-1; D call uncertain. V was clipped by 1 base and J by 10 bases, with 17 bases between them. Germline V gene sequence: CDR1 SGHTA, CDR2 FQGNSA. This CDR3 comprises 15 residues. The CDR3 region is CASSLVITPQVEQFF. The DNA of the CDR3 is TGTGCCAGCAGCTTAGTAATCACTCCTCAAGTGGAGCAGTTCTTC.

The J gene is TRBJ1-3, the V gene TRBV5-6, with D uncertain. This CDR3 contains 14 residues. CDR1 SGHDT and CDR2 YYEEEE come from the germline V gene. V lost 5 bases, J lost 0 bases, and 9 bases lay in between. The CDR3 DNA is TGTGCCAGCAGTTTCGACACCTCTGGAAACACCATATATTTT. This gives the protein CASSFDTSGNTIYF. The full variable domain, rest sourced from reference TRBV5-6 and TRBJ1-3, is DAGVTQSPTHLIKTRGQQVTLRCSPKSGHDTVSWYQQALGQGPQFIFQYYEEEERQRGNFPDRFSGHQFPNYSSELNVNALLLGDSALYLCASSFDTSGNTIYFGEGSWLTVV.

The rearrangement links TRBV3-1 (or the pseudogene TRBV3-2) to TRBJ2-1, with TRBD2 matching over 14 bases. J lost 6 bases, V lost 4 bases, and 8 bases had no gene match. This CDR3 is built from 17 residues. From germline, CDR1 is LGHDT and CDR2 YNNKEL (reference sequence). The CDR3 nucleotides read TGTGCCAGCAGCCGCTCTTTGACTAGCGGGAGGGCCAATGAGCAGTTCTTC. Translated, it gives CASSRSLTSGRANEQFF.